This T cell receptor (beta chain) was captured in a study of blood T cell repertoires in COVID-19. For the study at large: Sites across the United States, Italy and Spain contributed samples from acute and convalescent COVID-19.

The V segment lost 3 bases and the J segment 2 bases; nucleotides outside the gene matches: 7. The CDR3 covers 15 residues. Germline V lookup: CDR1 GTSNPN, CDR2 SVGIG (reference sequence). In the source study's methods: The assay estimated nucleated cells by amplifying reference gene primers. TCRdb's table, derived via immunoSEQ multiplex PCR, lists solely in-frame clones and lacks some. That table supplies the V and J calls and clone size; D and trimming were determined from the DNA. The data show roughly 140,000 clones, around 80% seen once. The clonotype comes from a man aged 55-75 years with acute or convalescent COVID-19. The chain employs TRBV30 and TRBJ2-3, with 8 bases identical to TRBD1. Sequencing was performed on peripheral blood. The CDR3 nucleotides are TGTGCCTGGAGAACAGGGGGTATTTTCACAGATACGCAGTATTTT. This gives the protein CAWRTGGIFTDTQYF.